This T cell receptor (beta chain) was sequenced for a study of blood T cell repertoires in COVID-19 (dated by TCRdb to between 2020 and 2021). A note on the overall study: Samples covering the acute and convalescent phases of COVID-19 were provided by collaborators in the United States, Italy and Spain. The repertoires were released in a freely available public database intended as a resource for research on the immune response to SARS-CoV-2. Deeply sampled blood TCRbeta repertoires from subjects exposed to, actively infected with, or recovered from COVID-19 were included in the dataset. The material from the prospective study consisted of cDNA or gDNA derived from T cells, B-cell-depleted T cells, or PBMCs. Where available, HLA class I and class II types were taken from metadata supplied by the sample provider and were not determined by assay-based typing. The samples were drawn from the first 160 participants of the ongoing ImmuneRACE study and from over a thousand subjects provided by 6 global collaborators. The sample metadata nearly always contained a de-identified subject ID, COVID-19 status, age in years and sex.

The CDR3 contains 11 residues, cysteine and phenylalanine counted. Of the read, only the CDR3 DNA is kept; its 33 bases are in frame from base 1. CDR1 and CDR2 (ENHRY, SYGVKD) derive from the germline V gene. V loses 8 bases at its end and J loses 8 bases; junction bases beyond the gene matches: 5. Study-wide findings and limitations: How much clinical and demographic metadata was included differed by source and by participant, and the metadata was provided uncurated.

In the prospective study, participants were about 18 to 100 years old, resided in around 25 geographic areas of the United States, and were enrolled through a virtual design. In the prospective study, cohorts were assigned on the basis of participant-reported clinical history obtained from a screening survey and a study questionnaire. Recovered participants in ImmuneRACE Cohort 3 were defined as having two consecutive negative NP/OP PCR tests, clearance from a healthcare professional, or resolution of symptoms. Mobile phlebotomists in the prospective study collected whole blood, serum and a nasopharyngeal or oropharyngeal swab from every participant. Over a roughly two-month period, participants in the prospective study had the option of providing additional blood draws and questionnaires. Before DNA extraction, blood samples from the prospective study were shipped at room temperature or frozen.

TCRbeta CDR3 regions were amplified from genomic DNA by means of the immunoSEQ Assay, a bias-controlled multiplex PCR. Concerning the study's data processing: The number of nucleated cells in each sample was estimated from the amplification of reference gene primers within the assay. To quantify the absolute abundance of each unique TCRbeta CDR3 rearrangement, sequence reads were collapsed and filtered. For each sample, productive Simpson clonality was calculated by taking the square root of Simpson's diversity index across productive rearrangements. Not all clones reach the TCRdb copy of this immuneACCESS table, which keeps in-frame sequences only. Checked studies attribute under half of the gap to unresolved V genes and leave the rest unexplained. V, J and clone size were drawn from that table, and D and trimming were deduced from the DNA. This sample lists about 130,000 clones; about 86% were detected once. 2.3% of the sample rests with the top ten.

Of note for this clone: Its antigen has not been determined. No base quality values were provided; no much bigger clone lies one nucleotide off.

The sample consisted of PBMCs or T cells enriched from blood (not recorded which). The origin of this receptor is a woman aged 45-60 years who had recovered from COVID-19. The rearranged chain carries TRBV10-3 and TRBJ1-2, and TRBD1 matches 7 of the central bases. The DNA sequence is TGTGCCATCCCACAGGGGAACGGCTACACCTTC. Its translation reads: CAIPQGNGYTF.